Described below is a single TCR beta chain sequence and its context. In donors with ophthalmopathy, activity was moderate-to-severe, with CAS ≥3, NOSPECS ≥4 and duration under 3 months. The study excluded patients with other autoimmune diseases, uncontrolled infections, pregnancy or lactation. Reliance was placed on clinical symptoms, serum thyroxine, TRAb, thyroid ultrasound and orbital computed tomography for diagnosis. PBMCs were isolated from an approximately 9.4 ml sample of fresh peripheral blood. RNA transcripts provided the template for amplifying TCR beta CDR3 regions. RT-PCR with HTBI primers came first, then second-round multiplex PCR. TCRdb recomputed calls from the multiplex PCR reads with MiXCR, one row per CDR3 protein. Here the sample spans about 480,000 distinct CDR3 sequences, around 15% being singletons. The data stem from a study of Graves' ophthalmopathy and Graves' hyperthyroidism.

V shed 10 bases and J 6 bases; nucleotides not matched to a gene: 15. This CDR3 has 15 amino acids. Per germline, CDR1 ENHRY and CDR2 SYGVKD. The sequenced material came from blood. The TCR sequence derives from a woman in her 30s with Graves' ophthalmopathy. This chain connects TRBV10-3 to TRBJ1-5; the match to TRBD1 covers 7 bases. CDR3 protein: CASRESAGGVQPQHF. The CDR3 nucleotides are TGTGCCAGCAGGGAGTCGGCAGGGGGGGTTCAGCCCCAGCATTTT.